The TCR beta chain under discussion was sequenced for a study of OX40 agonist ivuxolimab in advanced cancers. Regarding the study as a whole: Not determined was the antigen specificity of the expanded peripheral T cells. Expanded clones were, on average, more numerous among CD8+ T cells than CD4+.

For this clone: Its specificity is unknown.

TCRdb keeps only in-frame clones here, not all; method: immunoSEQ multiplex PCR. The data contain tens of thousands of clones, about four fifths of them singletons. Trimming left V 3 bases short and J 6 bases short, with 12 bases between. From germline, CDR1 is MNHNS and CDR2 SASEGT. CDR3 length: 14 residues. The V gene is TRBV6-1, the J gene TRBJ2-1, with D maybe TRBD2 (5 bases). Sequenced material: CD4+ or CD8+ T cells sorted from blood, taken in a trial of the OX40 agonist ivuxolimab. The clonotype originates from an adult with an advanced solid tumor such as melanoma, head and neck, liver or kidney cancer. CDR3 DNA: TGTGCCAGCAGTGAGCCCGGGAAGGGCAATGAGCAGTTCTTC. Amino acid sequence: CASSEPGKGNEQFF.